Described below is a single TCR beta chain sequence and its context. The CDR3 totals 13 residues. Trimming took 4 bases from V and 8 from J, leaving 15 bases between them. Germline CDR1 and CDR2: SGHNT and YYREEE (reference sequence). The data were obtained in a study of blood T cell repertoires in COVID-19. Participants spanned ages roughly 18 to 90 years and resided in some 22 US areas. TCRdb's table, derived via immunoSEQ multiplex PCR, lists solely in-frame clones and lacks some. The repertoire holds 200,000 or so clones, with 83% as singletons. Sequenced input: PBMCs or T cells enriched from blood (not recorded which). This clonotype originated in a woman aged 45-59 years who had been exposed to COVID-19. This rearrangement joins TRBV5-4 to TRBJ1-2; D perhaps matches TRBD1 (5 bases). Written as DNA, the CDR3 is TGTGCCAGCAGCCACGGACAACAAAGGGGCTACACCTTC. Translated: CASSHGQQRGYTF.